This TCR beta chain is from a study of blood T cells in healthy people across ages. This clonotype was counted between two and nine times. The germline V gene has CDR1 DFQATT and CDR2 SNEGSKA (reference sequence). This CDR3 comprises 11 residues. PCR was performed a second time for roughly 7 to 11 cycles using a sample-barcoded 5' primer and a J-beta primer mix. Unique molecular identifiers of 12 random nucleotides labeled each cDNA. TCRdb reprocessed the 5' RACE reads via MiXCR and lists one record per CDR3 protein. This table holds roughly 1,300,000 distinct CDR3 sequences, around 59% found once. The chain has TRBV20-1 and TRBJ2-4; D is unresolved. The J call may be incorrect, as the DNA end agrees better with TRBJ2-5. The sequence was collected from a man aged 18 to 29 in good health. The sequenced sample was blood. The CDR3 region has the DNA TGCAGTGCTAGTATAGAGGAGACCCAGTACTTC. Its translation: CSASIEETQYF.